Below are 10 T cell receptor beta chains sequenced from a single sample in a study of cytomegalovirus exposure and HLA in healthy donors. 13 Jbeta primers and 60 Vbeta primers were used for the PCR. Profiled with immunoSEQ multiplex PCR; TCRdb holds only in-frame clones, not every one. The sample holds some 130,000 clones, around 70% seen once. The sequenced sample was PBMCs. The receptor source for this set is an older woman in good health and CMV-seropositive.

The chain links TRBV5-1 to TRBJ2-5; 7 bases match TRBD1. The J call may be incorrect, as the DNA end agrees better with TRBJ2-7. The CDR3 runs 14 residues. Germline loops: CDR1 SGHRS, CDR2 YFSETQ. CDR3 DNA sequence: TGCGCCTCTCGAGAGGGGGCGACATCCTACGAGCAGTACTTC. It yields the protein CASREGATSYEQYF.

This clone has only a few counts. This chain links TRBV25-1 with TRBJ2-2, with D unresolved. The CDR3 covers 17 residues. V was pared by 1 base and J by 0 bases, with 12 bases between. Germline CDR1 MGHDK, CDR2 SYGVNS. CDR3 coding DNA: TGTGCCAGCAGTGAATCAATTGGGCAACCGAACACCGGGGAGCTGTTTTTT. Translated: CASSESIGQPNTGELFF.

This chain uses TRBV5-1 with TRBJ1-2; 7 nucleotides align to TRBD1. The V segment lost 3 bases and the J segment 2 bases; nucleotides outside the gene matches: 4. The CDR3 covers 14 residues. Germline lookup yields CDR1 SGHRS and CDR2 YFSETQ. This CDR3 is CASSSGQANYGYTF. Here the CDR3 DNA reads TGCGCCAGCAGCTCTGGACAGGCGAACTATGGCTACACCTTC.

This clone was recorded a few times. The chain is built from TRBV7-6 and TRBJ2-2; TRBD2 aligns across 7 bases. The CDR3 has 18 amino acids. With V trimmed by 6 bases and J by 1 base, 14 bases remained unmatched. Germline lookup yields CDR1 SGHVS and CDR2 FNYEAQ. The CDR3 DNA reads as TGTGCCAGCAGTTGGGGGGGAGTGCCTAGCGGGAACACCGGGGAGCTGTTTTTT. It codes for CASSWGGVPSGNTGELFF. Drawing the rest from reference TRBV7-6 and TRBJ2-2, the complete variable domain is GAGVSQSPRYKVTKRGQDVALRCDPISGHVSLYWYRQALGQGPEFLTYFNYEAQQDKSGLPNDRFSAERPEGSISTLTIQRTEQRDSAMYRCASSWGGVPSGNTGELFFGEGSRLTVL.

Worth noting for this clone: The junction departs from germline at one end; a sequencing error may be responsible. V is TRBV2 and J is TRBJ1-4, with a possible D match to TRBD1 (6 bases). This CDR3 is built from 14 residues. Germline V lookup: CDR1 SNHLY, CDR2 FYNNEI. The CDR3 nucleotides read TGTGCCAGCAGTGGTAAACAGGGAGGGGGGCCTAGGCTTTTT. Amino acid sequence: CASSGKQGGGPRLF.

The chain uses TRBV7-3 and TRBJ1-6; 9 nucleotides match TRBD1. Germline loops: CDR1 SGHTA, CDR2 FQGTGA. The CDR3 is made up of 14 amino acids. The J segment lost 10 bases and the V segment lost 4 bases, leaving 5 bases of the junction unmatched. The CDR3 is CASSSQGARSPLHF. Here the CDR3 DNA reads TGTGCCAGCAGCTCACAGGGGGCTAGATCACCCCTCCACTTT.

CDR3 amino acids: CASSQGWVRSSGNTIYF. DNA for the CDR3: TGTGCCAGCAGTCAAGGGTGGGTTAGGAGCTCTGGAAACACCATATATTTT. The V gene is TRBV6-1, the J gene TRBJ1-3, with no clear D. Germline V gives CDR1 MNHNS, CDR2 SASEGT. V lost 5 bases, J lost 0 bases, and 17 bases lay in between. The CDR3 extends over 17 amino acids.

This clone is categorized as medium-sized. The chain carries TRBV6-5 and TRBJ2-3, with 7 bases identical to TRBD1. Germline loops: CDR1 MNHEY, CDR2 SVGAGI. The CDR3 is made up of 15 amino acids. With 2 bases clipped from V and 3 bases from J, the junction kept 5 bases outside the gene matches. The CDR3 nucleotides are TGTGCCAGCAGTTACGGGACAGAGCGGACAGATACGCAGTATTTT. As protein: CASSYGTERTDTQYF.

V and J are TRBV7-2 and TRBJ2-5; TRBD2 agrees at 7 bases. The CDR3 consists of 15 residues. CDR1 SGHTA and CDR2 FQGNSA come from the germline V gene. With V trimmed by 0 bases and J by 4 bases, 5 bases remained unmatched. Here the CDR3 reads CASSLAGGSGETQYF. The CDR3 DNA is TGTGCCAGCAGCTTAGCGGGAGGGTCGGGAGAGACCCAGTACTTC.

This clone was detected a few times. CDR3 residues: CASSLGANSNQPQHF. The CDR3 bases are TGTGCCAGCAGTTTAGGGGCGAATAGCAATCAGCCCCAGCATTTT. The chain is built from TRBV27 and TRBJ1-5, with TRBD1 as a possible D gene (5 bases). Trimming took 2 bases from V and 0 from J, leaving 8 bases between them. The germline V gene has CDR1 MNHEY and CDR2 SMNVEV (reference sequence). The CDR3 spans 15 residues.